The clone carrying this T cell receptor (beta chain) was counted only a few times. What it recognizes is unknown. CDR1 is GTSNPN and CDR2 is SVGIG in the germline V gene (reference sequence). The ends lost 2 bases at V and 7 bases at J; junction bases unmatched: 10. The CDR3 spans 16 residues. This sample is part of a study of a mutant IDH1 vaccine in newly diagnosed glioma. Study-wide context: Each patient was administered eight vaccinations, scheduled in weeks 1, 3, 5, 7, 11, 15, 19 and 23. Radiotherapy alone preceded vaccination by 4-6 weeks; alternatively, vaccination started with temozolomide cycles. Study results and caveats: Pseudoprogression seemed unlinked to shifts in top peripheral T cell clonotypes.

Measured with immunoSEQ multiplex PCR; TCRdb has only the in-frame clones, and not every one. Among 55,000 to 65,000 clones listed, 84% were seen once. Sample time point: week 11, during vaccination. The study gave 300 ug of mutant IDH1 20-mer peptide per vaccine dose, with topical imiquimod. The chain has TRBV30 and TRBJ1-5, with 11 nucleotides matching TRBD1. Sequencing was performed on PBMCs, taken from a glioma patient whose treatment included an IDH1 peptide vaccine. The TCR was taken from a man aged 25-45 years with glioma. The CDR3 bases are TGTGCCTGGAGTCCCCCCGGGACAGGGGGTGGCCAGCCCCAGCATTTT. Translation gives CAWSPPGTGGGQPQHF.